The entry below gives a single T cell receptor (beta chain) sequence along with its context. Its antigen is not known. The data are from a study of cytomegalovirus exposure and HLA in healthy donors. Primers: 60 Vbeta forward and 13 Jbeta reverse. Produced via immunoSEQ multiplex PCR; TCRdb's table is partial and in-frame only. In the table there are about 130,000 clones, just over 70% of which are singletons. Study findings and constraints: According to a later analysis, donors in an Asian-associated ancestry cluster reportedly had fewer N-insertions than the roughly 720-donor mean.

V lost 5 bases and J lost 5; bases outside the gene matches: 7. CDR3 length equals 15 residues. The germline V gene encodes CDR1 SGHTA and CDR2 FQGTGA. Sequencing used PBMCs. The clonotype was recovered from a woman aged 55-70 years in good health and CMV-seropositive. This chain uses TRBV7-3 with TRBJ2-1; 9 bases line up with TRBD2. The CDR3 DNA reads TGTGCCAGCAGCCGGATAGCGGGGGACGACAATGAGCAGTTCTTC. It codes for CASSRIAGDDNEQFF. Supplemented by reference TRBV7-3 and TRBJ2-1, the full variable domain reads GAGVSQTPSNKVTEKGKYVELRCDPISGHTALYWYRQSLGQGPEFLIYFQGTGAADDSGLPNDRFFAVRPEGSVSTLKIQRTERGDSAVYLCASSRIAGDDNEQFFGPGTRLTVL.